One and the same sample provided the 26 T cell receptor beta chains below, sequenced in a study of T-cell reconstitution after alpha-beta-depleted transplantation in children. Unique molecular identifiers were used to barcode this TCRbeta library. From the PCR reads, TCRdb called clonotypes with MiXCR, one entry per CDR3 protein. In the table there are about 600,000 distinct CDR3 sequences, about 23% of which are singletons. The sequences come from PBMCs, mostly from graft donor cells, collected 360 days after TCRalphabeta/CD19-depleted stem cell transplant. The receptors shown here come from a boy in the first two years of life who had a stem cell transplant for acute myeloid leukemia, so the T cells may come from the graft donor.

V is TRBV6-2 or TRBV6-3 and J is TRBJ1-1; TRBD1 matches 11 bases. Losses at the gene ends were 7 bases for V and 5 bases for J; bases not matched to a gene: 9. CDR3 length equals 15 residues. Germline V lookup: CDR1 MNHEY, CDR2 SVGEGT. CDR3 bases: TGTGCCAGCAATCAGGACAGGGGGCGTAGGACTGAAGCTTTCTTT. It translates to CASNQDRGRRTEAFF.

Many counts were recorded for this clonotype. The rearrangement joins TRBV11-2 to TRBJ2-3, with 7 bases identical to TRBD2. This CDR3 comprises 18 residues. The ends lost 1 base at V and 0 bases at J; junction bases unmatched: 10. Germline V gene data show CDR1 as SGHAT and CDR2 as FQNNGV. CDR3 residues: CASSLGPARGGSTDTQYF. The CDR3 DNA sequence: TGTGCCAGCAGCTTAGGCCCGGCCCGCGGGGGAAGCACAGATACGCAGTATTTT.

The chain links TRBV14 to TRBJ2-2; TRBD1 agrees at 9 bases. CDR1 is SGHDN, CDR2 FVKESK, per germline. This CDR3 comprises 16 residues. V was clipped by 3 bases and J by 6 bases; unmatched bases: 8. CDR3 protein: CASSQPGQGRAGELFF. For the CDR3, the DNA is TGTGCCAGCAGCCAGCCCGGACAGGGGAGAGCCGGGGAGCTGTTTTTT.

This clonotype was picked up many times. The gene calls are TRBV6-2 or TRBV6-3 and TRBJ2-1; D remains unclear. Trimming took 2 bases from V and 1 from J, leaving 9 bases between them. The CDR3 spans 15 residues. CDR1 is MNHEY, CDR2 SVGEGT, per germline. This CDR3 reads CASSYGKASYNEQFF. The DNA for the CDR3 is TGTGCCAGCAGTTACGGTAAGGCGTCCTACAATGAGCAGTTCTTC.

This clonotype was counted a few times. The chain links TRBV20-1 to TRBJ2-1, with 10 bases fitting TRBD2. The CDR3 consists of 18 residues. The J segment lost 4 bases and the V segment lost 4 bases, leaving 16 bases of the junction unmatched. CDR1 and CDR2 (germline): DFQATT, SNEGSKA (reference sequence). The CDR3 loop reads CSAIRGLAGVSRYNEQFF. DNA of the CDR3: TGCAGTGCTATCCGAGGGCTAGCGGGGGTCTCCCGATACAATGAGCAGTTCTTC.

This clonotype has a handful of counts. The chain uses TRBV6-4 and TRBJ2-1; D is possibly TRBD2 (6 bases). The ends were cut back, 6 bases at V and 3 bases at J, with 9 bases in the middle. CDR3 length: 13 residues. CDR1 MRHNA and CDR2 SNTAGT come from the germline V gene. The CDR3 loop reads CASSGTLYNEQFF. CDR3 nucleotide sequence: TGTGCCAGCAGCGGGACTCTCTACAATGAGCAGTTCTTC.

This clonotype was recorded a few times. The J gene is TRBJ1-3, the V gene TRBV5-5, with TRBD1 matching over 7 bases. The CDR3 consists of 14 residues. Trimming cost V 4 bases and J 2 bases; bases outside gene matches: 3. CDR1 and CDR2 (germline): SGHKS, YYEKEE (reference sequence). CDR3 nucleotide sequence: TGTGCCAGCAGCCCAGGGGGAACTGGAAACACCATATATTTT. Amino acid sequence: CASSPGGTGNTIYF.

This clonotype has only a few counts. J is TRBJ1-4 and V is TRBV20-1; D gene ambiguous. This CDR3 is 15 amino acids long. Trimming shortened V by 0 bases and J by 4 bases, and 12 bases separated the two germline ends. Germline V gives CDR1 DFQATT, CDR2 SNEGSKA (reference sequence). The CDR3 spells CSARDFSRINEKLFF. Written as DNA, the CDR3 is TGCAGTGCTAGAGATTTTTCGCGGATTAATGAAAAACTGTTTTTT.

This clonotype was detected only a few times. This sequence joins TRBV15 and TRBJ2-7; no firm D call. The ends were cut back, 0 bases at V and 0 bases at J, with 9 bases in the middle. CDR1 and CDR2 from the germline V gene are LNHNV and YYDKDF (reference sequence). CDR3 length: 15 residues. The CDR3 DNA follows: TGTGCCACCAGCAGAGATCGGGTATCCTCCTACGAGCAGTACTTC. Its protein product is CATSRDRVSSYEQYF.

This clonotype came up many times. The chain is built from TRBV12-3 or TRBV12-4 and TRBJ2-5; 7 bases line up with TRBD1. The V segment lost 4 bases and the J segment 3 bases; nucleotides outside the gene matches: 5. CDR3 length: 14 amino acids. The CDR3 region has the DNA TGTGCCAGCAGTTCCCGACAGGGAGAAGAGACCCAGTACTTC. Amino acids: CASSSRQGEETQYF.

This clonotype was found a few times. The J gene is TRBJ1-6, the V gene TRBV5-5, with D tentatively TRBD1 (5 bases). Trimming left V 4 bases short and J 15 bases short, with 14 bases between. Germline V lookup: CDR1 SGHKS, CDR2 YYEKEE (reference sequence). This CDR3 region has 12 residues. The chain's CDR3 is CASSPGRPNLHF. CDR3 DNA: TGTGCCAGCAGCCCGGGACGGCCCAACCTCCACTTT. Based on the CDR3 plus reference TRBV5-5 and TRBJ1-6, the full variable domain is DAGVTQSPTHLIKTRGQQVTLRCSPISGHKSVSWYQQVLGQGPQFIFQYYEKEERGRGNFPDRFSARQFPNYSSELNVNALLLGDSALYLCASSPGRPNLHFGNGTRLTVT.

This clonotype has ten or more counts. The gene calls are TRBV12-3 or TRBV12-4 and TRBJ1-2; no clear D. CDR3 size: 13 residues. V lost 7 bases and J 5 bases, leaving 14 bases between the germline ends. The CDR3 nucleotides read TGTGCCAGCACCCCACGCCAAGCGTATGGCTACACCTTC. Protein sequence: CASTPRQAYGYTF.

This clonotype occurred a few times. This chain links TRBV7-3 with TRBJ2-1; no firm D call. Germline V lookup: CDR1 SGHTA, CDR2 FQGTGA. V was trimmed by 2 bases and J by 2 bases, leaving 10 bases between them. The CDR3 length is 15 residues. CDR3 nucleotide sequence: TGTGCCAGCAGCTTATCCCCGGATGCCTACAATGAGCAGTTCTTC. It codes for CASSLSPDAYNEQFF.

This clonotype was observed a few times. J is TRBJ2-3 and V is TRBV5-1; TRBD2 might be the D (6 bases). Germline V gene lookup returns CDR1 SGHRS and CDR2 YFSETQ. Trimming took 4 bases from V and 7 from J, leaving 25 bases between them. The length of the CDR3 is 17 residues. The CDR3, as DNA: TGCGCCAGCAGCCGAGAAGCCGGGGGTGCCCTTGTCCATACGCAGTATTTT. This codes for CASSREAGGALVHTQYF.

The rearrangement joins TRBV11-1 to TRBJ2-1; 7 nucleotides line up with TRBD1. V trimming: 1 base; J trimming: 2 bases; junction bases outside the gene matches: 8. The CDR3 length is 17 residues. CDR1 and CDR2 (germline): SGHAT, FQDESV (reference sequence). The CDR3 is CASSLGGWDSAYNEQFF. CDR3 DNA sequence: TGTGCCAGCAGCTTAGGTGGGTGGGACAGCGCCTACAATGAGCAGTTCTTC.

This clonotype came up many times. CDR3 in amino acids: CASGFPGRSGLDTGELFF. The CDR3 region has the DNA TGTGCTAGTGGTTTTCCGGGACGTTCAGGACTGGACACCGGGGAGCTGTTTTTT. J is TRBJ2-2 and V is TRBV12-5; D is tentatively TRBD1 or TRBD2 (5 bases each). Trimming shortened V by 3 bases and J by 3 bases, and 20 bases separated the two germline ends. This CDR3 has 18 amino acids. Germline V gives CDR1 LGHNT, CDR2 FRNRAP.

This clonotype showed up many times. The chain combines TRBV20-1 with TRBJ2-7; D gene uncertain. Trimming took 1 base from V and 0 from J, leaving 7 bases between them. The germline gives CDR1 DFQATT, CDR2 SNEGSKA (reference sequence). The CDR3 length is 13 residues. The CDR3 nucleotides read TGCAGTGCTAGAGGTCCGATCTCCTACGAGCAGTACTTC. Translating gives CSARGPISYEQYF.

This clonotype came up a few times. The chain is built from TRBV20-1 and TRBJ2-1; D is possibly TRBD1 (6 bases). The CDR3 spans 14 residues. CDR1 is DFQATT, CDR2 SNEGSKA, per germline (reference sequence). V was pared by 3 bases and J by 5 bases, with 14 bases between. The CDR3 sequence is CSARGAWGNNEQFF. The CDR3 DNA reads TGCAGTGCTAGGGGGGCTTGGGGAAACAATGAGCAGTTCTTC.

This chain uses TRBV20-1 with TRBJ2-3, with 7 bases fitting TRBD2. V shed 0 bases, J shed 4 bases, and the junction held 10 bases outside the gene matches. CDR1 and CDR2 (germline): DFQATT, SNEGSKA (reference sequence). This CDR3 comprises 16 residues. CDR3 coding DNA: TGCAGTGCTAGAGATCTGCGGCGGGGGTTAGCAGATACGCAGTATTTT. Its protein is CSARDLRRGLADTQYF.

CDR3 loop: CATSVGTSGDEQYF. Here the CDR3 DNA reads TGTGCCACCAGCGTAGGGACTAGCGGAGACGAGCAGTACTTC. This rearrangement joins TRBV15 to TRBJ2-7, with 11 bases fitting TRBD2. Germline V gene data show CDR1 as LNHNV and CDR2 as YYDKDF (reference sequence). This CDR3 is 14 amino acids long. Trimming removed 5 bases from V and 5 bases from J; junction bases left unmatched: 5.

The table lists this clonotype with a few counts. The V call is TRBV9, the J call TRBJ2-2; the D gene is possibly TRBD2 (6 bases). The CDR3 length is 14 residues. The ends were cut back, 0 bases at V and 9 bases at J, with 12 bases in the middle. Germline CDR1 reads SGDLS; CDR2 reads YYNGEE. Here the CDR3 DNA reads TGTGCCAGCAGCGTAGACCCTACTAGCAGGGAGCTGTTTTTT. Its translation: CASSVDPTSRELFF.

The rearrangement joins TRBV15 to TRBJ2-1; 8 bases line up with TRBD1. Germline V gene data show CDR1 as LNHNV and CDR2 as YYDKDF (reference sequence). The CDR3 is 15 residues long. J lost 4 bases, V lost 0 bases, and 2 bases had no gene match. The CDR3 coding sequence is TGTGCCACCAGCAGAGACTGGACAGGGTACAATGAGCAGTTCTTC. It yields the protein CATSRDWTGYNEQFF.

This clonotype was detected a few times. The chain has TRBV6-1 and TRBJ2-2; D gene ambiguous. Germline-derived CDR1 and CDR2 are MNHNS and SASEGT. Trimming removed 6 bases from V and 8 bases from J, with 13 bases in between. The CDR3 is 13 residues long. CDR3 sequence reads: CASRTEVKGELFF. CDR3 in DNA: TGTGCCAGCAGGACGGAAGTAAAGGGGGAGCTGTTTTTT.

The table lists this clonotype with a few counts. This rearrangement joins TRBV20-1 to TRBJ1-2; D might be TRBD1 (6 bases). CDR3 length: 13 amino acids. In germline, CDR1 is DFQATT, CDR2 SNEGSKA (reference sequence). Trimming cost V 3 bases and J 4 bases, with 12 bases left between them. The DNA for the CDR3 is TGCAGTGCTAGCAGGGGCGTAGTCTATGGCTACACCTTC. It yields the protein CSASRGVVYGYTF.

This clonotype was counted ten times or more. One junction end disagrees with the germline gene, perhaps due to a read error. The chain has TRBV5-1 and TRBJ2-3, with no clear D. The CDR3 is 12 amino acids. CDR1 SGHRS and CDR2 YFSETQ come from the germline V gene. CDR3 sequence: CASSLSSDTQYF. Written as DNA, the CDR3 is TGTGCCAGCAGCTTATCTTCAGATACGCAGTATTTT. Supplemented by reference TRBV5-1 and TRBJ2-3, the full variable domain reads KAGVTQTPRYLIKTRGQQVTLSCSPISGHRSVSWYQQTPGQGLQFLFEYFSETQRNKGNFPGRFSGRQFSNSRSEMNVSTLELGDSALYLCASSLSSDTQYFGPGTRLTVL.

The genes are TRBV12-3 or TRBV12-4 and TRBJ1-1; D ambiguous. The length of the CDR3 is 17 residues. The germline V and J ends were trimmed by 2 bases and 1 base, with 17 bases remaining between them. CDR3 sequence reads: CASSLIRLLASNTEAFF. The CDR3 DNA follows: TGTGCCAGCAGTTTAATTAGGTTGTTGGCGTCGAACACTGAAGCTTTCTTT.